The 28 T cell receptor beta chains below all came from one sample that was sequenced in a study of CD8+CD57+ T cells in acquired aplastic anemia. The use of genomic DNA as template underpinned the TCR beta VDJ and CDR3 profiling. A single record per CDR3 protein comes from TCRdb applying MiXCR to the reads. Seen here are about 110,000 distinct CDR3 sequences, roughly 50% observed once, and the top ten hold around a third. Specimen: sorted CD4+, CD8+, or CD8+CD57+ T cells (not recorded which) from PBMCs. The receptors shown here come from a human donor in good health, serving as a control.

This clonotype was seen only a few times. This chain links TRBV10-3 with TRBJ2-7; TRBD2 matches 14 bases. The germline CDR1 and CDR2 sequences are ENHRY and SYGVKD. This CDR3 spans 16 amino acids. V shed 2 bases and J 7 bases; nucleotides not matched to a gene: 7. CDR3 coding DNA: TGTGCCATCAGTGAGCTCCGGACTAGCGGGGGGCAAGAGCAGTACTTC. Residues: CAISELRTSGGQEQYF.

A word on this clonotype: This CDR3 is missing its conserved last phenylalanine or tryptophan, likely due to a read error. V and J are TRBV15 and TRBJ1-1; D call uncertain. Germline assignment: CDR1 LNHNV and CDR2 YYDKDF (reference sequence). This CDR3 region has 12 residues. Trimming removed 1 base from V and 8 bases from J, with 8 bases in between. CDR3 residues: CATSRGSPEAFS. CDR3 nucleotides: TGTGCCACCAGCAGAGGGAGCCCCGAAGCTTTCTCT.

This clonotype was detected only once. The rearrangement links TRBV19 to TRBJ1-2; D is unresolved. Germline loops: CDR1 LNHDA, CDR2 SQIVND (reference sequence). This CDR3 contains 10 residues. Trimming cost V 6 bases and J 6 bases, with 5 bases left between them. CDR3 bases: TGTGCCAGTAGGACGGATGGCTACACCTTC. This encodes CASRTDGYTF.

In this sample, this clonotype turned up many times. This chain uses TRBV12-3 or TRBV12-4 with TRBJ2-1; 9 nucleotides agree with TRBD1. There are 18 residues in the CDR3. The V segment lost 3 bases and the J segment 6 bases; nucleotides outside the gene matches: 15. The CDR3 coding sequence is TGTGCCAGCAGTTTTCAGGCCCCCGGGGACAGGGCATTCAATGAGCAGTTCTTC. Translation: CASSFQAPGDRAFNEQFF.

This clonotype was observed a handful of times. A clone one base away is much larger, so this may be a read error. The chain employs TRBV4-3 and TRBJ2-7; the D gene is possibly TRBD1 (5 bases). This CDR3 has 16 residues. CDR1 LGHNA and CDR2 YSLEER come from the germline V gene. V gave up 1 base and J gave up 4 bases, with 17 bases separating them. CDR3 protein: CASSQVLTRGSYEQYF. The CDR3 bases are TGCGCCAGCAGCCAAGTCCTGACAAGGGGAAGTTACGAGCAGTACTTC.

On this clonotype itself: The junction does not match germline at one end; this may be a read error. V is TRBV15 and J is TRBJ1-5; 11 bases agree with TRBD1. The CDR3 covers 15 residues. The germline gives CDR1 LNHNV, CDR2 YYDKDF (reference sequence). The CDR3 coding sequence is TGTGCCACCGGCGCCGGACAGGGGGCCGGCCAGCCCCAGCGTTTT. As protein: CATGAGQGAGQPQRF.

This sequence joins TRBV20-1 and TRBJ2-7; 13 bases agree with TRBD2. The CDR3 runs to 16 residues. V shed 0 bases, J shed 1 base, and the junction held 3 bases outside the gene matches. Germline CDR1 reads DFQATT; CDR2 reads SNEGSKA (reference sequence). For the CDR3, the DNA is TGCAGTGCTAGAGATGGGACTAGCGGGACATCCTACGAGCAGTACTTC. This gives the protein CSARDGTSGTSYEQYF.

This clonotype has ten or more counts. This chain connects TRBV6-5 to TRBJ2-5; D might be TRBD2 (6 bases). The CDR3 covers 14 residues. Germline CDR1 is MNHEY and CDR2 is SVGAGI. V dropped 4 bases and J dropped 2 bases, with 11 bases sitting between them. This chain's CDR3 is CASSFGGAQETQYF. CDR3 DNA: TGTGCCAGCAGTTTCGGCGGGGCACAAGAGACCCAGTACTTC.

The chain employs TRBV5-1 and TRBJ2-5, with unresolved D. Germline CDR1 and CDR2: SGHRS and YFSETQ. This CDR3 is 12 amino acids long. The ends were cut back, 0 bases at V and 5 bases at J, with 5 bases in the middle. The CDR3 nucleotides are TGCGCCAGCAGCTTGGCCCGGGAGACCCAGTACTTC. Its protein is CASSLARETQYF.

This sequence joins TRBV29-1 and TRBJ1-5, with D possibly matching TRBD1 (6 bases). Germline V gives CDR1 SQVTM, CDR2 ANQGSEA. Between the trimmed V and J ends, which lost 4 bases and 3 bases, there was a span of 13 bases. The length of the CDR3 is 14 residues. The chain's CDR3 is CSVVGGADNQPQHF. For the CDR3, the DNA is TGCAGCGTTGTGGGGGGCGCAGACAATCAGCCCCAGCATTTT.

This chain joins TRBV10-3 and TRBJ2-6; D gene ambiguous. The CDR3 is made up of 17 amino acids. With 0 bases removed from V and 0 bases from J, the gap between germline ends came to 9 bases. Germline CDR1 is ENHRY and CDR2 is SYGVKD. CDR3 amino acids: CAISESRTSSGANVLTF. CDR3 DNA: TGTGCCATCAGTGAGTCGAGGACCAGCTCTGGGGCCAACGTCCTGACTTTC.

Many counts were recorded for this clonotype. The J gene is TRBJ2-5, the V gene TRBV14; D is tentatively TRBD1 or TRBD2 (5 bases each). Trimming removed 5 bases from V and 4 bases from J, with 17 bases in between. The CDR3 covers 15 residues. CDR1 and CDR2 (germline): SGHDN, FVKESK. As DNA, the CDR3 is TGTGCCAGCAGCGACCTCGGATCGGGGCTAGAGACCCAGTACTTC. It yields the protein CASSDLGSGLETQYF.

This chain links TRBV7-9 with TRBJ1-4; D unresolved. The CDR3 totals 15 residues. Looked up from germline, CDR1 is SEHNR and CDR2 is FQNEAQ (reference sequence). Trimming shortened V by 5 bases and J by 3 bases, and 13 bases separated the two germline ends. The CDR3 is CASSPKVGANEKLFF. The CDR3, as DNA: TGTGCCAGCAGCCCTAAGGTTGGAGCTAATGAAAAACTGTTTTTT.

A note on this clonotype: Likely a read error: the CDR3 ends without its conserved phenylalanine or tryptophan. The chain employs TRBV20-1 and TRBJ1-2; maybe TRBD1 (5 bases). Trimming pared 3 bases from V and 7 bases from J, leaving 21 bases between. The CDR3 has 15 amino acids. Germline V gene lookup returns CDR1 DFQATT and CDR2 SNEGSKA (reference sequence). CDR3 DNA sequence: TGCAGTGCTAGCCGGGGCGGATCCATGAAGGGTGGCTACACCCTC. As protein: CSASRGGSMKGGYTL.

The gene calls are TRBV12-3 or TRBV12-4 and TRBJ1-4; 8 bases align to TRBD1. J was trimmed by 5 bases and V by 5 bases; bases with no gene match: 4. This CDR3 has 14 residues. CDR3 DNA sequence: TGTGCCAGCAGTCGGGACAGGAGAAATGAAAAACTGTTTTTT. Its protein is CASSRDRRNEKLFF.

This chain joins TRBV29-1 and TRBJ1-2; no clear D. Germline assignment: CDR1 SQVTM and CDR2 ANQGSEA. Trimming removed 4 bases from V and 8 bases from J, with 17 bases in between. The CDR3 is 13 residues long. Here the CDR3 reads CSVVAGFARGYTF. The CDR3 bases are TGCAGCGTTGTGGCTGGGTTTGCAAGGGGCTACACCTTC.

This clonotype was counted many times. Here the CDR3 reads CASGLVPSGTYEQYF. CDR3 nucleotide sequence: TGTGCTAGTGGTTTGGTACCATCAGGAACCTACGAGCAGTACTTC. The chain employs TRBV12-5 and TRBJ2-7; D ambiguous. V shed 0 bases and J shed 2 bases, with 11 bases lying between them. The CDR3 is made up of 15 amino acids. The germline V gene has CDR1 LGHNT and CDR2 FRNRAP.

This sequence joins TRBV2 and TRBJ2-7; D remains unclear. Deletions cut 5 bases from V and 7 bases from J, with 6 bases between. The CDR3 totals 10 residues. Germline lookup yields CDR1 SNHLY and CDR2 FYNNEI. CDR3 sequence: CASSRQEQYF. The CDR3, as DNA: TGTGCCAGCAGTAGGCAGGAGCAGTACTTC.

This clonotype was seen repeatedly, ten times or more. For the CDR3, the DNA is TGTGCCTGGAGTGCCGGGGACAGGGGGCTCGAGCAGTACTTC. This translates into CAWSAGDRGLEQYF. The chain couples TRBV30 to TRBJ2-7; 12 positions match TRBD1. The germline V gene encodes CDR1 GTSNPN and CDR2 SVGIG (reference sequence). The CDR3 consists of 14 residues. The junction had 4 bases not matched to a gene; V was cut back by 1 base and J by 6 bases.

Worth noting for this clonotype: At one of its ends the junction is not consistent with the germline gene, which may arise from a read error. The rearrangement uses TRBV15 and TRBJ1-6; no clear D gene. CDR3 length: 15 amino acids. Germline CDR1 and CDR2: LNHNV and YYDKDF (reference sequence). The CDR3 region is CATSRESSYSSPLHF. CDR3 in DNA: TGTGCCACCAGCAGAGAGAGCTCCTATAGTTCACCCCTCCACTTT.

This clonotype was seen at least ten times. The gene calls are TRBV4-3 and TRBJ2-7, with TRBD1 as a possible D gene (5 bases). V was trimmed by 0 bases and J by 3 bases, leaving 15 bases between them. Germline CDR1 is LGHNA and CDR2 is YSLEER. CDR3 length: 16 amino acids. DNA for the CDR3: TGCGCCAGCAGCCAAGATCGGCAGGGAACTTTCTACGAGCAGTACTTC. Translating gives CASSQDRQGTFYEQYF.

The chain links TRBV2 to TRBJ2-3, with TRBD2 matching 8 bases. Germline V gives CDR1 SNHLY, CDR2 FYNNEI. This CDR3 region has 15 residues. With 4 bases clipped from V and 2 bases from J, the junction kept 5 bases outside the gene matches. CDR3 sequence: CASSATSAYTDTQYF. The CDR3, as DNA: TGTGCCAGCAGTGCGACTAGCGCATACACAGATACGCAGTATTTT. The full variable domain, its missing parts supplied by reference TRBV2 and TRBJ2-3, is EPEVTQTPSHQVTQMGQEVILRCVPISNHLYFYWYRQILGQKVEFLVSFYNNEISEKSEIFDDQFSVERPDGSNFTLKIRSTKLEDSAMYFCASSATSAYTDTQYFGPGTRLTVL.

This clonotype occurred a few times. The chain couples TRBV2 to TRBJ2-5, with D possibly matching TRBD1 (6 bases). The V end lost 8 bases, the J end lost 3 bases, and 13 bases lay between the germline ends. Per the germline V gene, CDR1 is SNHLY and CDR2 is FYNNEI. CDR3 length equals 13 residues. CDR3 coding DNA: TGTGCCAGCGAGGACGGGACAAAAGAGACCCAGTACTTC. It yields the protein CASEDGTKETQYF.

CDR3 amino acids: CASSWSGPNQPQHF. The DNA for the CDR3 is TGTGCCAGCAGTTGGTCCGGTCCCAATCAGCCCCAGCATTTT. V and J are TRBV27 and TRBJ1-5, with no clear D. This CDR3 is 14 amino acids long. V was pared by 4 bases and J by 3 bases, with 10 bases between. Germline V lookup: CDR1 MNHEY, CDR2 SMNVEV (reference sequence).

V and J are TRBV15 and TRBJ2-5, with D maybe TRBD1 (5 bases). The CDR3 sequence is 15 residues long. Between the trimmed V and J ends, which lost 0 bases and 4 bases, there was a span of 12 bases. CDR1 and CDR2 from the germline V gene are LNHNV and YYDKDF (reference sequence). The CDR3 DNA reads TGTGCCACCAGCAGAGAACAGGAGAGTCGAGAGACCCAGTACTTC. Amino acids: CATSREQESRETQYF.

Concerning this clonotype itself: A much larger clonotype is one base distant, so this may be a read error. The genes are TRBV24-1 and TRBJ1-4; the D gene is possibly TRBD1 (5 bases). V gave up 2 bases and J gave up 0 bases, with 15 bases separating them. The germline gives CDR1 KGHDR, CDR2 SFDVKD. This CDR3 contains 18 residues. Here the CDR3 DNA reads TGTGCCACCAGTGATTCCAGGACACAACAAGCAACTAATGAAAAACTGTTTTTT. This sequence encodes CATSDSRTQQATNEKLFF.

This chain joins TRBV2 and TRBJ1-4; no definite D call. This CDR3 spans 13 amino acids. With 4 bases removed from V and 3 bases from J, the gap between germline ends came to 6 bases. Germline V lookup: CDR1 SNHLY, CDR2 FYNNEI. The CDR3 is CASSAEANEKLFF. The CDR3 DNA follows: TGTGCCAGCAGTGCCGAAGCTAATGAAAAACTGTTTTTT.

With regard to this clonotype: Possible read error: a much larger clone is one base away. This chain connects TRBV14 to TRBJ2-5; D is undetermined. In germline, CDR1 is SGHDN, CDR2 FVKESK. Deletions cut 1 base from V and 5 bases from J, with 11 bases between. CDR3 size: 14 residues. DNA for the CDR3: TGTGCCAGCAGCCAAGTATTGGGTCTTGAGACCCAGTACTTC. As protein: CASSQVLGLETQYF.